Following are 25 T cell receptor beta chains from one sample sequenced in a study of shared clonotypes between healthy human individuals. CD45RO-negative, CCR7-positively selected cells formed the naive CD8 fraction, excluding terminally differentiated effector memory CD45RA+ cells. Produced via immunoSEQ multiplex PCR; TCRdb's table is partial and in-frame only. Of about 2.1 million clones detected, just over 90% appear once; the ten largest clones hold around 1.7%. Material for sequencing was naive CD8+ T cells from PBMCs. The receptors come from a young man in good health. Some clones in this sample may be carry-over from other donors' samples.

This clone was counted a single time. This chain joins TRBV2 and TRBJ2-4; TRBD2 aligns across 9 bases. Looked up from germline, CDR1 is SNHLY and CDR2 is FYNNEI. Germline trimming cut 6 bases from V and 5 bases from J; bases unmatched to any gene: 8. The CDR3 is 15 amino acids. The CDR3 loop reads CASRIAGVRENIQYF. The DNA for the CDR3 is TGTGCCAGCAGGATAGCGGGAGTGAGGGAAAACATTCAGTACTTC.

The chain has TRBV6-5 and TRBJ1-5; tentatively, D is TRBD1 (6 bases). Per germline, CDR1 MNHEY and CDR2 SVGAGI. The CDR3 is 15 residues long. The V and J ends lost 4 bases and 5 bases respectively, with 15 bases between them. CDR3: CASSLGGPGDQPQHF. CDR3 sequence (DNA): TGTGCCAGCAGTTTAGGGGGGCCGGGCGATCAGCCCCAGCATTTT.

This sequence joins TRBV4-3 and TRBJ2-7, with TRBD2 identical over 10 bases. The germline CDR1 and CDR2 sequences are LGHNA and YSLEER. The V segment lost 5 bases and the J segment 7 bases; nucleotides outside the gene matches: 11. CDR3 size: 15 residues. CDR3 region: CASSSQREGHREQYF. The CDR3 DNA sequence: TGCGCCAGCAGCTCCCAGCGGGAGGGCCATAGGGAGCAGTACTTC.

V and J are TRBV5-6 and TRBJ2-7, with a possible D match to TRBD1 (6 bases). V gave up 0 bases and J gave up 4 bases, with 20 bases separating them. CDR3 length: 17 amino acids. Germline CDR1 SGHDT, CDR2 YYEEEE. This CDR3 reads CASSLEGLAGTRYEQYF. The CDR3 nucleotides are TGTGCCAGCAGCTTGGAAGGTCTTGCAGGGACAAGGTACGAGCAGTACTTC. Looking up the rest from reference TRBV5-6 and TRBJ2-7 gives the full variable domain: DAGVTQSPTHLIKTRGQQVTLRCSPKSGHDTVSWYQQALGQGPQFIFQYYEEEERQRGNFPDRFSGHQFPNYSSELNVNALLLGDSALYLCASSLEGLAGTRYEQYFGPGTRLTVT.

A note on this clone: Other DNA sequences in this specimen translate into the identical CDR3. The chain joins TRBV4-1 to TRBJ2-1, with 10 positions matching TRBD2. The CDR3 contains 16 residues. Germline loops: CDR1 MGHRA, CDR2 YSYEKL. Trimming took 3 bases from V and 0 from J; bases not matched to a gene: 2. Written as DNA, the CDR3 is TGCGCCAGCAGCCAGGTAGCGGGAGGCTCCTACAATGAGCAGTTCTTC. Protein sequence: CASSQVAGGSYNEQFF.

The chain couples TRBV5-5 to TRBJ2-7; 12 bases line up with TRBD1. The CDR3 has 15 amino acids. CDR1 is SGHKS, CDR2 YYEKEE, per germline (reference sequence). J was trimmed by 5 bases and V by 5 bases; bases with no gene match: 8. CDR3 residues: CASRSPGQGANEQYF. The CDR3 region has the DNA TGTGCCAGCAGGTCACCGGGACAGGGGGCTAACGAGCAGTACTTC.

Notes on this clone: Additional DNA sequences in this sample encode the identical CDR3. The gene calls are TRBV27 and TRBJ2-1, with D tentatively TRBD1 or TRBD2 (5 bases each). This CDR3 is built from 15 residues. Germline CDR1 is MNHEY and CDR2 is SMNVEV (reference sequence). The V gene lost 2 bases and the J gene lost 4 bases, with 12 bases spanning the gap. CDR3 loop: CASSLAGGNYNEQFF. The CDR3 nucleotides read TGTGCCAGCAGTTTAGCTGGGGGAAATTACAATGAGCAGTTCTTC.

CDR3 sequence (DNA): TGCGCCAGCAGCCACGCAGACAGGGAGTTCTCCTACGAGCAGTACTTC. This gives the protein CASSHADREFSYEQYF. The rearrangement joins TRBV4-1 to TRBJ2-7, with 7 bases lining up with TRBD1. CDR1 is MGHRA and CDR2 is YSYEKL in the germline V gene. The V and J ends lost 3 bases and 0 bases, in that order; junction bases with no gene match: 8. The CDR3 sequence is 16 residues long.

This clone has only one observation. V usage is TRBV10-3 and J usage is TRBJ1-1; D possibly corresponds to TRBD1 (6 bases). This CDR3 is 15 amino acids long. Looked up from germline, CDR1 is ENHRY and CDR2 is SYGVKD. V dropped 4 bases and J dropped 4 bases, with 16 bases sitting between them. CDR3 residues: CAISVTGRAGTEAFF. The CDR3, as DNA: TGTGCCATCAGTGTAACAGGGCGGGCCGGCACTGAAGCTTTCTTT.

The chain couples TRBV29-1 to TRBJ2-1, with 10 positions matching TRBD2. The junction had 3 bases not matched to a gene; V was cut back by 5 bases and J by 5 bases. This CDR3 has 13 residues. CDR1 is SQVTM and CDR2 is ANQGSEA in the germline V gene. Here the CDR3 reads CSVWLAGDNEQFF. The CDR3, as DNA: TGCAGCGTTTGGCTAGCGGGGGACAATGAGCAGTTCTTC.

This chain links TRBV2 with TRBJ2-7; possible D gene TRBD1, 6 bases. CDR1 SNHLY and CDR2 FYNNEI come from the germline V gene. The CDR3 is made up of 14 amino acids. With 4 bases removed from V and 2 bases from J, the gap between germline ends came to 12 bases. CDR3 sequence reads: CASSGGRGPYEQYF. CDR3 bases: TGTGCCAGCAGTGGCGGCAGGGGACCCTACGAGCAGTACTTC.

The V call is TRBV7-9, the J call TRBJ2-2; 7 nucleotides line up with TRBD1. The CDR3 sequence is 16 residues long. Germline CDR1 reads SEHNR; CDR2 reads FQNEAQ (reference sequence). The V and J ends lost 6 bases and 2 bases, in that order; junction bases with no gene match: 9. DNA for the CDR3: TGTGCCAGCAGGGGGATGACAGGGTCAAACACCGGGGAGCTGTTTTTT. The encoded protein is CASRGMTGSNTGELFF.

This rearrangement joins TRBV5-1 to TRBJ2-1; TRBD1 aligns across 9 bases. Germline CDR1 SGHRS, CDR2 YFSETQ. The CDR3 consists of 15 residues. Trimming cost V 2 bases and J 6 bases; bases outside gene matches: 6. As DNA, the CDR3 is TGCGCCAGCAGCTTACCCCGGGACAGGGTCAATGAGCAGTTCTTC. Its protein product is CASSLPRDRVNEQFF.

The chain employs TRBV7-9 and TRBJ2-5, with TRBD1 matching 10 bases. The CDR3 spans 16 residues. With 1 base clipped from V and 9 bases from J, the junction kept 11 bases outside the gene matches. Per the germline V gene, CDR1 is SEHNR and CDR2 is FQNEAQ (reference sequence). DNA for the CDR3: TGTGCCAGCAGCTTAGTTTCTTCGGGGACAGGGGATTCCCAGTACTTC. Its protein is CASSLVSSGTGDSQYF. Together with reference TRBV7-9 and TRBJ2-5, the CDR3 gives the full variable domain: DTGVSQNPRHKITKRGQNVTFRCDPISEHNRLYWYRQTLGQGPEFLTYFQNEAQLEKSRLLSDRFSAERPKGSFSTLEIQRTEQGDSAMYLCASSLVSSGTGDSQYFGPGTRLLVL.

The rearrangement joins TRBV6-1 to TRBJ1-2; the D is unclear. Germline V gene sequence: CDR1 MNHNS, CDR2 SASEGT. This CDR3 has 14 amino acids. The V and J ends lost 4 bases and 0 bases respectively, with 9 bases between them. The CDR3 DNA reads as TGTGCCAGCAGTGCTTACGGGACTAACTATGGCTACACCTTC. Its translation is CASSAYGTNYGYTF.

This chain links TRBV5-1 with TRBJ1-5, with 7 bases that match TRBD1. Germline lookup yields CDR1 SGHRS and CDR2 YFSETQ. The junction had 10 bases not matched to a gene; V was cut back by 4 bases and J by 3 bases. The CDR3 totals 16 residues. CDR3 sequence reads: CASSATGVDNNQPQHF. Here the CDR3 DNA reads TGCGCCAGCAGCGCCACAGGGGTCGATAACAATCAGCCCCAGCATTTT.

CDR3 sequence: CSVELGAPGEAFF. The CDR3 bases are TGCAGCGTTGAATTGGGGGCGCCGGGTGAAGCTTTCTTT. This chain uses TRBV29-1 with TRBJ1-1; possible D gene TRBD1, 6 bases. The CDR3 spans 13 residues. Germline CDR1 reads SQVTM; CDR2 reads ANQGSEA. Trimming took off 2 bases at V and 7 bases at J, with 14 bases between the two ends.

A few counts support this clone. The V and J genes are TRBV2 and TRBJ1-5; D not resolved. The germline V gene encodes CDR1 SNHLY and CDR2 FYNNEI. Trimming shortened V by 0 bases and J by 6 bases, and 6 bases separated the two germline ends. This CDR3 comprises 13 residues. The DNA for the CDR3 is TGTGCCAGCAGTGAAGCGACCGGTCAGCCCCAGCATTTT. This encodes CASSEATGQPQHF.

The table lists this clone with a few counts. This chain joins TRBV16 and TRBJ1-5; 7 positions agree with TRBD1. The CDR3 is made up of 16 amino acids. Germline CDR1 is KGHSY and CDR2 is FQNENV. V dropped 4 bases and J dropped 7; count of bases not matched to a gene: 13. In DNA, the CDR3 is TGTGCCAGCAGCCCCACGGGGGACAGATCTGAACAGCCCCAGCATTTT. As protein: CASSPTGDRSEQPQHF.

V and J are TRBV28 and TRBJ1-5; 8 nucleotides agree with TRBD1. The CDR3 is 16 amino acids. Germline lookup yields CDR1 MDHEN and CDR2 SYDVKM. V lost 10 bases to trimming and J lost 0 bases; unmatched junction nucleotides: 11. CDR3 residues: CATPGRDRYSNQPQHF. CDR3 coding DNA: TGTGCCACCCCGGGACGGGACAGGTATAGCAATCAGCCCCAGCATTTT.

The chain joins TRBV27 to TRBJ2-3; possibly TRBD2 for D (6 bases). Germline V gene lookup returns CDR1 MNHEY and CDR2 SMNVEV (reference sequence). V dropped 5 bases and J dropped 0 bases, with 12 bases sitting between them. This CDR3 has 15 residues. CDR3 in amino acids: CASSGGPSSTDTQYF. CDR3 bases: TGTGCCAGCAGTGGAGGGCCGAGTAGCACAGATACGCAGTATTTT.

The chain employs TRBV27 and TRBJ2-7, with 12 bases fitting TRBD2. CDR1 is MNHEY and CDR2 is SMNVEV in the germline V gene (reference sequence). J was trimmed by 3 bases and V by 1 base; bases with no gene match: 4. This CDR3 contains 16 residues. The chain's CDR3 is CASSLLRTSGIYEQYF. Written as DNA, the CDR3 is TGTGCCAGCAGTTTATTAAGGACTAGCGGGATCTACGAGCAGTACTTC.

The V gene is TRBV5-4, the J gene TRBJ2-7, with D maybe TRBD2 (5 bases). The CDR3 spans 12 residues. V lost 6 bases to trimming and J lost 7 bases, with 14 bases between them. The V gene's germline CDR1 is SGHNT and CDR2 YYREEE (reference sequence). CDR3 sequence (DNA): TGTGCCAGCATCACCCCCGGCGGGGAGCAGTACTTC. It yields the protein CASITPGGEQYF.

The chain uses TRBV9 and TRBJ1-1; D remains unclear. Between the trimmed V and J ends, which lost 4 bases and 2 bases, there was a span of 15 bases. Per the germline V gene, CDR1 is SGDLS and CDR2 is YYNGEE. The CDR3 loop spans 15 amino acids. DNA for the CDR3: TGTGCCAGCAGCTTTGGGCTAGGACTCAACACTGAAGCTTTCTTT. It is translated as CASSFGLGLNTEAFF. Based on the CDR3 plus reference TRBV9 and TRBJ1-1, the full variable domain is DSGVTQTPKHLITATGQRVTLRCSPRSGDLSVYWYQQSLDQGLQFLIQYYNGEERAKGNILERFSAQQFPDLHSELNLSSLELGDSALYFCASSFGLGLNTEAFFGQGTRLTVV.

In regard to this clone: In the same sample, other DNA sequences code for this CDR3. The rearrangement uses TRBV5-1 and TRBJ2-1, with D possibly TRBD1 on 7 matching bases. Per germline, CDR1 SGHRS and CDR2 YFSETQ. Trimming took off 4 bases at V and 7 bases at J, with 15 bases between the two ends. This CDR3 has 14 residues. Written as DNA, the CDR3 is TGCGCCAGCAGCCTGTCGACAGGGAGGAATGAGCAGTTCTTC. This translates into CASSLSTGRNEQFF.